This T cell receptor (beta chain) was sequenced during a study of T cell responses to AZD1222 COVID-19 vaccine. General study points: A mostly white British donor set with more females was recruited, and clonal diversity was possibly underestimated. Repertoire sampling happened only post peak T cell response. With dominance at 160-218 and 743-854, vaccine-associated CD4 TCRs spanned spike.

With respect to this clone: Its antigen is still unknown.

The CDR3 extends over 15 amino acids. Germline lookup yields CDR1 KGHDR and CDR2 SFDVKD. Germline trimming cut 4 bases from V and 8 bases from J; bases unmatched to any gene: 9. The protocol was immunoSEQ multiplex PCR, while the TCRdb copy is restricted to in-frame clones and leaves out a portion. The sample lists approximately 100,000 clones; approximately 86% were seen once. The genes are TRBV24-1 and TRBJ2-1; 8 bases fit TRBD2. The receptor comes from an adult in good health. The sequences come from peripheral blood, collected on day 0 of MenACWY control vaccination. The CDR3 reads CATSDGLALMDEQFF. In nucleotides, the CDR3 is TGTGCCACCAGTGACGGACTAGCTCTCATGGATGAGCAGTTCTTC.